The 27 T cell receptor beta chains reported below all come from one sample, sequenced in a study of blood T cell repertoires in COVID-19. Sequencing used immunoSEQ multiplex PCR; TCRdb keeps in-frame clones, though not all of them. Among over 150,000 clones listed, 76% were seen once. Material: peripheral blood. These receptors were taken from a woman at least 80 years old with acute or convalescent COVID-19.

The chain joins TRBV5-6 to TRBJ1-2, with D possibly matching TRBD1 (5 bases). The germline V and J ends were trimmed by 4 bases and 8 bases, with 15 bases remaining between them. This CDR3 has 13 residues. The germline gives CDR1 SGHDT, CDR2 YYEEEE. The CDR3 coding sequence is TGTGCCAGCAGCCCCCCAGGGTACCAAGGCTACACCTTC. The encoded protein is CASSPPGYQGYTF.

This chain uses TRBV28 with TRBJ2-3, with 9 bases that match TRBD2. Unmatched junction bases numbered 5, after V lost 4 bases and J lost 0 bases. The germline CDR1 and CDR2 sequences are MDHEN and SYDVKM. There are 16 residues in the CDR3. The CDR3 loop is CASSWASGGSTDTQYF. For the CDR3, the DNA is TGTGCCAGCAGTTGGGCCAGCGGGGGGAGCACAGATACGCAGTATTTT.

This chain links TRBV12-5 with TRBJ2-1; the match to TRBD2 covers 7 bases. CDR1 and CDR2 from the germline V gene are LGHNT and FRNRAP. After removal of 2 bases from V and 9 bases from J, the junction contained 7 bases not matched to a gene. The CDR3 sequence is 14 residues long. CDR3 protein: CASGLFGGGSEQFF. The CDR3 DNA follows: TGTGCTAGTGGTTTGTTCGGCGGGGGTAGTGAGCAGTTCTTC. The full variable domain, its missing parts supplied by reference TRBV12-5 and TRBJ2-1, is DARVTQTPRHKVTEMGQEVTMRCQPILGHNTVFWYRQTMMQGLELLAYFRNRAPLDDSGMPKDRFSAEMPDATLATLKIQPSEPRDSAVYFCASGLFGGGSEQFFGPGTRLTVL.

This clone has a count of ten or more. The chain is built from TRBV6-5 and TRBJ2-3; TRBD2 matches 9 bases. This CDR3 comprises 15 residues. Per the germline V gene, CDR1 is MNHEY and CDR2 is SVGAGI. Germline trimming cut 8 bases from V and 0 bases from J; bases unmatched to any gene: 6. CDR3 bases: TGTGCCAGCGAAGGGACTAGCCTTAGCACAGATACGCAGTATTTT. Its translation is CASEGTSLSTDTQYF.

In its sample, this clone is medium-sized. The CDR3 is CASLGRDNEQFF. The CDR3 nucleotides are TGTGCCAGTCTAGGTCGCGACAATGAGCAGTTCTTC. The chain employs TRBV6-5 and TRBJ2-1; D not resolved. Germline loops: CDR1 MNHEY, CDR2 SVGAGI. CDR3 length equals 12 residues. Trimming stripped 9 bases from V and 5 bases from J, with 11 bases between.

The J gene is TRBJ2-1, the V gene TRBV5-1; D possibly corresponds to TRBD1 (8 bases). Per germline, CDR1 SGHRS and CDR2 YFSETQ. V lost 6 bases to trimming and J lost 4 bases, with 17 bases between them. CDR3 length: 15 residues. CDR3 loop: CASIFTGGAYNEQFF. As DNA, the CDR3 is TGCGCCAGCATCTTTACAGGGGGGGCGTACAATGAGCAGTTCTTC.

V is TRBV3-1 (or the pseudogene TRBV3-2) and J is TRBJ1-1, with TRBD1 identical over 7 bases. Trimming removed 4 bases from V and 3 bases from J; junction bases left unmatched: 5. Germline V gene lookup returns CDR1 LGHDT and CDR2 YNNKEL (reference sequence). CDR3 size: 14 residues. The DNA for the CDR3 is TGTGCCAGCAGCCCGAGCGACAGGGACACTGAAGCTTTCTTT. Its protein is CASSPSDRDTEAFF.

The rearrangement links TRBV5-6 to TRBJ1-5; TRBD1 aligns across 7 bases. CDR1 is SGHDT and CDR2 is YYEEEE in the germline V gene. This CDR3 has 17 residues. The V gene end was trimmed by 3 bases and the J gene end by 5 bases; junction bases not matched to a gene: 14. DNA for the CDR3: TGTGCCAGCAGCTCCTACCCGACAGGGAGCGGGCATCAGCCCCAGCATTTT. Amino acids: CASSSYPTGSGHQPQHF.

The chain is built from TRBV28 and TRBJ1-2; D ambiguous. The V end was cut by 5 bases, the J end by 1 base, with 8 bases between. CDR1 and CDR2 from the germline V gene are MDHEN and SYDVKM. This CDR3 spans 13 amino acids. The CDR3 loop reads CASSLDGNYGYTF. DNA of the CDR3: TGTGCCAGCAGTCTAGACGGTAACTATGGCTACACCTTC.

CDR3 DNA: TGTGCCAGCAGCCCTTATGGGCCCATGGGGGAGCTGTTTTTT. Its translation: CASSPYGPMGELFF. The V call is TRBV7-9, the J call TRBJ2-2; D gene unclear. The V and J ends lost 5 bases and 8 bases respectively, with 15 bases between them. Looked up from germline, CDR1 is SEHNR and CDR2 is FQNEAQ (reference sequence). The CDR3 is 14 amino acids. Full variable domain (rest looked up from reference TRBV7-9 and TRBJ2-2): DTGVSQNPRHKITKRGQNVTFRCDPISEHNRLYWYRQTLGQGPEFLTYFQNEAQLEKSRLLSDRFSAERPKGSFSTLEIQRTEQGDSAMYLCASSPYGPMGELFFGEGSRLTVL.

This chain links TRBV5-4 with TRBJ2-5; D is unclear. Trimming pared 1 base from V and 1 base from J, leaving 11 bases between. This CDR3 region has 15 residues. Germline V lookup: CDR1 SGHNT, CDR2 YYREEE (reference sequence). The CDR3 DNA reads TGTGCCAGCAGCTTGATGGCTGTCGCCCAAGAGACCCAGTACTTC. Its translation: CASSLMAVAQETQYF.

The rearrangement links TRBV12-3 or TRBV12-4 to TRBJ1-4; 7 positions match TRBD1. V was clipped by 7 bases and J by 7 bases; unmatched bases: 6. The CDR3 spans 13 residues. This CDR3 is CASKLQGTEKLFF. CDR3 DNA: TGTGCCAGCAAGCTACAGGGGACTGAAAAACTGTTTTTT.

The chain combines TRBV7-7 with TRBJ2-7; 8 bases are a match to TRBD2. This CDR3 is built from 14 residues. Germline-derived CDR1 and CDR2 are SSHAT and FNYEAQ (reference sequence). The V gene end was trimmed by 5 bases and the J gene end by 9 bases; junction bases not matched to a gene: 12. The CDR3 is CASSPGTSSLGQYF. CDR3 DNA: TGTGCCAGCAGCCCCGGGACTAGTAGTCTGGGGCAGTACTTC.

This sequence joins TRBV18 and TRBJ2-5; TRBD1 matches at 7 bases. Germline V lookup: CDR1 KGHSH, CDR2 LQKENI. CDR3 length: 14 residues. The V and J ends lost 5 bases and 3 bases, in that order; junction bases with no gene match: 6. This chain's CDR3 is CASSKGTEKETQYF. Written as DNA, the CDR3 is TGTGCCAGCTCAAAAGGGACAGAGAAAGAGACCCAGTACTTC.

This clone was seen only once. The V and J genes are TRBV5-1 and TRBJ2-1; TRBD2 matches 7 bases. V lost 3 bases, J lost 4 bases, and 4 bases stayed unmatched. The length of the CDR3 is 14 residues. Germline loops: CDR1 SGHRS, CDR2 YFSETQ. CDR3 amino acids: CASSSGGPYNEQFF. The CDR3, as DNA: TGCGCCAGCAGCTCGGGGGGACCGTACAATGAGCAGTTCTTC.

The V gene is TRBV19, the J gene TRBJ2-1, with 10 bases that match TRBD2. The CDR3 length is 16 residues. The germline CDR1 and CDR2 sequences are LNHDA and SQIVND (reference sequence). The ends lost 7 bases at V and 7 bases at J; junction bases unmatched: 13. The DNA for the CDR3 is TGTGCCAGTAATCCCCGTTCTAGCGGGAGAACTAATGAGCAGTTCTTC. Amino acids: CASNPRSSGRTNEQFF. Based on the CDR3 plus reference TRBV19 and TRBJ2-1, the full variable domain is DGGITQSPKYLFRKEGQNVTLSCEQNLNHDAMYWYRQDPGQGLRLIYYSQIVNDFQKGDIAEGYSVSREKKESFPLTVTSAQKNPTAFYLCASNPRSSGRTNEQFFGPGTRLTVL.

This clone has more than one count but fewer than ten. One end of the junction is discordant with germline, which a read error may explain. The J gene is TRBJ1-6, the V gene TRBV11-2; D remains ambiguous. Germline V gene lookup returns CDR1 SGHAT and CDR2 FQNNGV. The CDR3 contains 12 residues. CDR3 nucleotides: TGTGCCAGCAGCTCCCGGGGTTCAGCCCTCCACTTT. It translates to CASSSRGSALHF.

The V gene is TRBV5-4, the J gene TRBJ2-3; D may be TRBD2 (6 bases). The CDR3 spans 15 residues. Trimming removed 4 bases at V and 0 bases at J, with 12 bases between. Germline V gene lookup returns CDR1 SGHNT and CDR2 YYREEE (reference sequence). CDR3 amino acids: CASSHGGTSTDTQYF. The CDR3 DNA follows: TGTGCCAGCAGCCACGGAGGGACTAGCACAGATACGCAGTATTTT.

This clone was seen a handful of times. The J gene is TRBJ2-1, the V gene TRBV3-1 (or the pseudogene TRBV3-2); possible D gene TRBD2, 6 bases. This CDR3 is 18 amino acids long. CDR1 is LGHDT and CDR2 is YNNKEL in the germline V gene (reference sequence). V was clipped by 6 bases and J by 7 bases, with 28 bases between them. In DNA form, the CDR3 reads TGTGCCAGCAGATCCCGCCCACAAGGGACTGGGGTAGCGAATGAGCAGTTCTTC. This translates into CASRSRPQGTGVANEQFF.

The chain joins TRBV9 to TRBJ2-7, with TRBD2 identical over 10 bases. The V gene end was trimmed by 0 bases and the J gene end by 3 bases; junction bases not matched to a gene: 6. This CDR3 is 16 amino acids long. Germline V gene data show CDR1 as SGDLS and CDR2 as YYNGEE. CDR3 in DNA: TGTGCCAGCAGCGTAGGCGAGCGGGAGGGGGGCTACGAGCAGTACTTC. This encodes CASSVGEREGGYEQYF.

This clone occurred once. Here the CDR3 DNA reads TGTGCCACTAACAACGAGGGGGTCGCGACCACTGAAGCTTTCTTT. This translates into CATNNEGVATTEAFF. The rearrangement links TRBV6-6 to TRBJ1-1, with D perhaps matching TRBD1 (6 bases). CDR1 and CDR2 (germline): MNHNY, SVGAGI (reference sequence). CDR3 size: 15 residues. The V and J ends lost 10 bases and 4 bases respectively, with 22 bases between them.

This CDR3 is CASSVGRTGGRLNTEAFF. The CDR3 DNA follows: TGTGCCAGCAGCGTAGGGCGGACAGGGGGTCGATTGAACACTGAAGCTTTCTTT. This sequence joins TRBV9 and TRBJ1-1; 10 bases line up with TRBD1. The CDR3 consists of 18 residues. V was pared by 0 bases and J by 0 bases, with 8 bases of the junction left unmatched. Germline assignment: CDR1 SGDLS and CDR2 YYNGEE.

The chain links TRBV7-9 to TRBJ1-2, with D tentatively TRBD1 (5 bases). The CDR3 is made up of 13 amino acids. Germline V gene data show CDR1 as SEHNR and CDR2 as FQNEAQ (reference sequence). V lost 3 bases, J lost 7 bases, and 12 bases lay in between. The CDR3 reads CASSLGGIGGYTF. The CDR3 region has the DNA TGTGCCAGCAGCTTGGGGGGGATTGGTGGCTACACCTTC.

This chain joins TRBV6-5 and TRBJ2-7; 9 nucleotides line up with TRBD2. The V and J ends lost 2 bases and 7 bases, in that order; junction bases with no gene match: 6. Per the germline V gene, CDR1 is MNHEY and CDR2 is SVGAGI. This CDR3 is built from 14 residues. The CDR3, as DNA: TGTGCCAGCAGTTACGCGGGAGGGCGGGGGGAGCAGTACTTC. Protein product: CASSYAGGRGEQYF.

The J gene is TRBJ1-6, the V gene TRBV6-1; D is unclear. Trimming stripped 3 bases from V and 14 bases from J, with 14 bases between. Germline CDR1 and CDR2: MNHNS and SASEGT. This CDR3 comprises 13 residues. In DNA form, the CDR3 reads TGTGCCAGCAGTGACCAAGAGCCGGCGGCCCTCCACTTT. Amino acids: CASSDQEPAALHF.

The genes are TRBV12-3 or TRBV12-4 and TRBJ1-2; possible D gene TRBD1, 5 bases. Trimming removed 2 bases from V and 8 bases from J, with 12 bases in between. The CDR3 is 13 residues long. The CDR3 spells CASSLPGTRGYTF. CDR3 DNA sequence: TGTGCCAGCAGTTTACCAGGGACTAGGGGCTACACCTTC.

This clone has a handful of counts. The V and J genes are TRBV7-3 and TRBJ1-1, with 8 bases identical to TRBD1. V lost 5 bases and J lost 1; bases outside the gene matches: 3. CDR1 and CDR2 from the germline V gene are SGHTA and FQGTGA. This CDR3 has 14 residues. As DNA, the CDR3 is TGTGCCAGCAGCGTAGGACAGGGGAACACTGAAGCTTTCTTT. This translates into CASSVGQGNTEAFF.